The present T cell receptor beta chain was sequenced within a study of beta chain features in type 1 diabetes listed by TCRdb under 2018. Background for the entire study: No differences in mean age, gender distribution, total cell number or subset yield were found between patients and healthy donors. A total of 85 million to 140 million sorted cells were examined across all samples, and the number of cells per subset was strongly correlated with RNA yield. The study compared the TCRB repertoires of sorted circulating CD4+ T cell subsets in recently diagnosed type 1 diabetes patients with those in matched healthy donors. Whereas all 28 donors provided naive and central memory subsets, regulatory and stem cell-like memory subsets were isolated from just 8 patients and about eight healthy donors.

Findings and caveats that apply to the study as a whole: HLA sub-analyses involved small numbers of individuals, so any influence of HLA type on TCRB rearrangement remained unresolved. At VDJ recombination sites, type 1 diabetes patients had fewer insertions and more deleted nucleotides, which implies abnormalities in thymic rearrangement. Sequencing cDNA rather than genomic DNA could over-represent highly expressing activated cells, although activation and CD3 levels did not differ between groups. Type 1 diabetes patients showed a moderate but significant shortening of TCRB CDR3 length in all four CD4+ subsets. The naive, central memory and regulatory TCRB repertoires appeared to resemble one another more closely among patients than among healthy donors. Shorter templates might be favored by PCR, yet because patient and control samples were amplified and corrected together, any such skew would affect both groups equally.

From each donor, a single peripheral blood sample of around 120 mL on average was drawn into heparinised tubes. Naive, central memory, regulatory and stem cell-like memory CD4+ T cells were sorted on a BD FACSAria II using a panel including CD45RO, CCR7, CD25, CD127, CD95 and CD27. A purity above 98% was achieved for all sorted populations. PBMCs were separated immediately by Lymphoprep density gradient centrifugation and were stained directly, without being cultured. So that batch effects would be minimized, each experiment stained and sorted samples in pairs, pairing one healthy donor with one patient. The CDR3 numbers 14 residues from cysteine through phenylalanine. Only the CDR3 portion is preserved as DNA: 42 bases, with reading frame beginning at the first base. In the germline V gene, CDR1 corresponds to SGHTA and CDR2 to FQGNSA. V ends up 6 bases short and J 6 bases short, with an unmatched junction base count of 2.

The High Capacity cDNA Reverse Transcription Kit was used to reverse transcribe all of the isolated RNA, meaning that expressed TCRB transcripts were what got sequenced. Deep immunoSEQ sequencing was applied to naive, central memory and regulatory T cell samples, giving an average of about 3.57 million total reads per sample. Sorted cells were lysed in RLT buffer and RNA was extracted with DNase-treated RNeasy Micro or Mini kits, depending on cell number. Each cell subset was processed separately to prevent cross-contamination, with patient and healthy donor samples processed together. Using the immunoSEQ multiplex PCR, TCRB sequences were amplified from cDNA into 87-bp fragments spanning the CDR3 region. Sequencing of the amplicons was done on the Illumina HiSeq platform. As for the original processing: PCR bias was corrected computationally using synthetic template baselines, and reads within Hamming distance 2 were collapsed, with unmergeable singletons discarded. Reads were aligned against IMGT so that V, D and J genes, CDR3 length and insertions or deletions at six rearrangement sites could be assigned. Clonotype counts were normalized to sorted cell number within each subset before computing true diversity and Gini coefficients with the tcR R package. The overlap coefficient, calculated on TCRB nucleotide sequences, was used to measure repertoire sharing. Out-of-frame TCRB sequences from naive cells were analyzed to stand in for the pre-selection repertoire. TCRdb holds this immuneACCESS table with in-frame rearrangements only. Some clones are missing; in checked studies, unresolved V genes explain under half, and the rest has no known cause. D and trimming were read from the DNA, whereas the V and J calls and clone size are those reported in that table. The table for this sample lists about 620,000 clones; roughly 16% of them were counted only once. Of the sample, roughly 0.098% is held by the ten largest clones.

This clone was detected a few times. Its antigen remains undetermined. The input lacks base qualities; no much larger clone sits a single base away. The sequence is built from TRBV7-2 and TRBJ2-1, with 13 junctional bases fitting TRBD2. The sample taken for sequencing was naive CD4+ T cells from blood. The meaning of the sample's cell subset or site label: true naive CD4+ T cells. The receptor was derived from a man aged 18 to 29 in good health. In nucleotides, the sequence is TGTGCCAGCAGTACTAGCGGGAGGGGCAATGAGCAGTTCTTC. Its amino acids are CASSTSGRGNEQFF. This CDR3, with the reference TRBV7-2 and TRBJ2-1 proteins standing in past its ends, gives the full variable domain GAGVSQSPSNKVTEKGKDVELRCDPISGHTALYWYRQSLGQGLEFLIYFQGNSAPDKSGLPSDRFSAERTGGSVSTLTIQRTQQEDSAVYLCASSTSGRGNEQFFGPGTRLTVL.